Presented here are 10 T cell receptor beta chains from one specimen sequenced in a study of OX40 agonist ivuxolimab in advanced cancers. Method: immunoSEQ multiplex PCR; TCRdb's copy keeps in-frame clones and lacks some. The sample carries around 25,000 clones, 88% recorded once. Sequenced material: CD4+ or CD8+ T cells sorted from blood, taken in a trial of the OX40 agonist ivuxolimab. The source of these receptors is an adult with an advanced solid tumor such as melanoma, head and neck, liver or kidney cancer.

This clone was observed a single time. V usage is TRBV9 and J usage is TRBJ2-3; TRBD2 matches at 14 bases. Per the germline V gene, CDR1 is SGDLS and CDR2 is YYNGEE. The V segment lost 4 bases and the J segment 4 bases; nucleotides outside the gene matches: 5. The CDR3 is 16 residues long. The CDR3 protein is CASSPLGLAGADTQYF. The DNA for the CDR3 is TGTGCCAGCAGCCCACTGGGACTAGCGGGAGCAGATACGCAGTATTTT.

V gene TRBV18 combines with J gene TRBJ2-7, with D perhaps TRBD2 (5 bases). Per germline, CDR1 KGHSH and CDR2 LQKENI. The CDR3 totals 13 residues. V was clipped by 3 bases and J by 3 bases, with 9 bases between them. The CDR3 is CASSPPDFYEQYF. The CDR3 bases are TGTGCCAGCTCACCTCCGGACTTCTACGAGCAGTACTTC.

This clone was seen only once. The junction departs from the called germline gene at one end, perhaps through a read error. J is TRBJ2-5 and V is TRBV6-1; 10 bases match TRBD1. There are 15 residues in the CDR3. The germline CDR1 and CDR2 sequences are MNHNS and SASEGT. The CDR3 bases are TGTGCCAGCAGGGAAGGGACAGGGGTGGGTGAGACCCAGTACTTC. The encoded protein is CASREGTGVGETQYF.

The chain joins TRBV5-1 to TRBJ2-1; TRBD1 matches at 7 bases. The CDR3 runs 16 residues. The V gene's germline CDR1 is SGHRS and CDR2 YFSETQ. J was trimmed by 6 bases and V by 4 bases; bases with no gene match: 13. The chain's CDR3 is CASSVTGTVSSNEQFF. CDR3 DNA sequence: TGCGCCAGCAGCGTCACCGGGACAGTCTCGAGCAATGAGCAGTTCTTC.

The J gene is TRBJ2-2, the V gene TRBV19; 10 bases are shared with TRBD2. This CDR3 has 18 residues. V was clipped by 3 bases and J by 0 bases; unmatched bases: 7. The germline CDR1 and CDR2 sequences are LNHDA and SQIVND (reference sequence). The CDR3 DNA reads as TGTGCCAGTAGTATCGGACTAGCGGAATCCCCGAACACCGGGGAGCTGTTTTTT. This codes for CASSIGLAESPNTGELFF.

The V call is TRBV5-5, the J call TRBJ1-5; D may be TRBD1 (5 bases). Germline values: CDR1 SGHKS, CDR2 YYEKEE (reference sequence). The CDR3 totals 14 residues. The V gene lost 0 bases and the J gene lost 7 bases, with 11 bases spanning the gap. The DNA for the CDR3 is TGTGCCAGCAGCTTGGGACAGCGGAACCAGCCCCAGCATTTT. This encodes CASSLGQRNQPQHF. The whole variable domain, filled in from reference TRBV5-5 and TRBJ1-5, reads DAGVTQSPTHLIKTRGQQVTLRCSPISGHKSVSWYQQVLGQGPQFIFQYYEKEERGRGNFPDRFSARQFPNYSSELNVNALLLGDSALYLCASSLGQRNQPQHFGDGTRLSIL.

DNA for the CDR3: TGTGCCAGCAGTCTCAGCATGGCCGGCCCGTTGACCCAGTACTTC. Protein product: CASSLSMAGPLTQYF. The chain has TRBV28 and TRBJ2-5; D unresolved. Germline CDR1 and CDR2: MDHEN and SYDVKM. The CDR3 sequence is 15 residues long. Trimming took 5 bases from V and 7 from J, leaving 20 bases between them.

The gene calls are TRBV5-1 and TRBJ1-2, with D unclear. Germline V gene data show CDR1 as SGHRS and CDR2 as YFSETQ. This CDR3 has 17 amino acids. Trimming pared 1 base from V and 4 bases from J, leaving 20 bases between. CDR3 protein: CASSLSPTPATGYGYTF. The CDR3 DNA reads as TGCGCCAGCAGCTTGTCCCCGACTCCGGCTACGGGCTATGGCTACACCTTC.

The chain carries TRBV30 and TRBJ2-3; no clear D gene. Looked up from germline, CDR1 is GTSNPN and CDR2 is SVGIG (reference sequence). The CDR3 sequence is 11 residues long. With 0 bases removed from V and 6 bases from J, the gap between germline ends came to 4 bases. CDR3 nucleotides: TGTGCCTGGAGTGTCGGGGATACGCAGTATTTT. This codes for CAWSVGDTQYF.

This clone came up once. The chain is built from TRBV5-4 and TRBJ2-7; the D is unclear. The CDR3 runs to 14 residues. Trimming shortened V by 4 bases and J by 3 bases, and 14 bases separated the two germline ends. The germline CDR1 and CDR2 sequences are SGHNT and YYREEE (reference sequence). The CDR3 loop is CASSPSGTDYEQYF. The CDR3 nucleotides are TGTGCCAGCAGCCCCTCGGGCACCGACTACGAGCAGTACTTC. The whole variable domain, remainder taken from reference TRBV5-4 and TRBJ2-7, is ETGVTQSPTHLIKTRGQQVTLRCSSQSGHNTVSWYQQALGQGPQFIFQYYREEENGRGNFPPRFSGLQFPNYSSELNVNALELDDSALYLCASSPSGTDYEQYFGPGTRLTVT.